This T cell receptor beta chain was retrieved from a study of CD4 T cells in relation to SARS-CoV-2 and coronaviruses. Looking at the study overall: ViraFEST: approximately nine-day antigen culture of PBMCs, then TCR beta CDR3 sequencing. Shared crossreactive spike epitopes were mapped to their HLA restriction.

CD4+ T cells from unexposed donors were obtained before the COVID-19 pandemic (2011-2018). Isolation of CD4+ T cells took place after 10 days in culture. Unexposed-donor CD4+ T cells were probed with SARS-CoV-2 S/N and four cold-coronavirus spikes, cells permitting. Profiled with immunoSEQ multiplex PCR; TCRdb holds only in-frame clones, not every one. The sample shows roughly 18,000 clones, approximately 80% of them seen only once. CDR3 length: 19 residues. The germline gives CDR1 LGHDT, CDR2 YNNKEL (reference sequence). The trim removed 4 bases at V and 5 bases at J, leaving 17 bases unmatched. A note on this clone: Its antigen remains unidentified.

The rearrangement joins TRBV3-1 (or the pseudogene TRBV3-2) to TRBJ2-5; 12 bases match TRBD2. This receptor was taken from a human donor in good health. Source material: CD4+ T cells from PBMCs, cultured in vitro. In DNA, the CDR3 is TGTGCCAGCAGCCCTCGGGCTAGCGGGAGGGGGGGTCTGTGGGAGACCCAGTACTTC. Translation: CASSPRASGRGGLWETQYF.